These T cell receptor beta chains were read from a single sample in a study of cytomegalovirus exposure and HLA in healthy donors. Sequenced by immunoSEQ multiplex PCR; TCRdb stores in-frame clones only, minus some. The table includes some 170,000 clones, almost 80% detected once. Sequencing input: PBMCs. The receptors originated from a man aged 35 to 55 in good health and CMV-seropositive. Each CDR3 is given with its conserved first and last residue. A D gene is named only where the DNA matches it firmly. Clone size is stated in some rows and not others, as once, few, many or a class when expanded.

CDR3nt: TGTGCCAGCAGTTTTACAGGGGGACGGCAATACGAGCAGTACTTC
CDR3aa: CASSFTGGRQYEQYF
abundance: -
j_gene: TRBJ2-7
d_gene: TRBD1
v_gene: TRBV27

CDR3nt: TGTGCCAGCAGTAGACAGGGTATCCATGAGCAGTTCTTC
CDR3aa: CASSRQGIHEQFF
abundance: few
j_gene: TRBJ2-1
d_gene: TRBD1
v_gene: TRBV6-1

CDR3nt: TGTGCCAGCAGTGAATGGGCAGGGGGCGCCTACGAGCAGTACTTC
CDR3aa: CASSEWAGGAYEQYF
abundance: -
j_gene: TRBJ2-7
d_gene: TRBD1
v_gene: TRBV6-1

CDR3nt: TGCGCCAGCAGCTCCGGACAAACAAACTATGGCTACACCTTC
CDR3aa: CASSSGQTNYGYTF
abundance: -
j_gene: TRBJ1-2
d_gene: -
v_gene: TRBV5-1

CDR3nt: TGTGCCATCAGTGAGTCCAGCGGGACCTCAGATACGCAGTATTTT
CDR3aa: CAISESSGTSDTQYF
abundance: -
j_gene: TRBJ2-3
d_gene: TRBD2
v_gene: TRBV10-3

CDR3nt: TGTGCCAGCAGTGTCGCAGGGTTCTCTGGGGCCAACGGCCTGACTTTC
CDR3aa: CASSVAGFSGANGLTF
abundance: -
j_gene: TRBJ2-6
d_gene: -
v_gene: TRBV2

CDR3nt: TGCGCCAGCAGCCCCGGACACTCGTTTTCTTTTTCTGAAGCTTTCTTT
CDR3aa: CASSPGHSFSFSEAFF
abundance: -
j_gene: TRBJ1-1
d_gene: -
v_gene: TRBV5-1

CDR3nt: TGTGCCAGCAGTGGTACCGGACAGCCTTCCTACGAGCAGTACTTC
CDR3aa: CASSGTGQPSYEQYF
abundance: -
j_gene: TRBJ2-7
d_gene: -
v_gene: TRBV6-1

CDR3nt: TGTGCCAGCAAACTAGCGATAAACTCCTACGAGCAGTACTTC
CDR3aa: CASKLAINSYEQYF
abundance: -
j_gene: TRBJ2-7
d_gene: TRBD2
v_gene: TRBV6-1

CDR3nt: TGCGCCAGCAGCCCGTTCTCCGGGCGGGAAGAGACCCAGTACTTC
CDR3aa: CASSPFSGREETQYF
abundance: once
j_gene: TRBJ2-5
d_gene: -
v_gene: TRBV5-1

CDR3nt: TGTGCCAGCAGTGTGTGGGGCGACGAGCAGTACTTC
CDR3aa: CASSVWGDEQYF
abundance: few
j_gene: TRBJ2-7
d_gene: -
v_gene: TRBV2

CDR3nt: TGTGCCACCAGCAGATTTGGGACAATCAATGAGCAGTTCTTC
CDR3aa: CATSRFGTINEQFF
abundance: -
j_gene: TRBJ2-1
d_gene: -
v_gene: TRBV15

CDR3nt: TGTGCCAGCAGCTCCCCTGCGGGGGGATCCTACAATGAGCAGTTCTTC
CDR3aa: CASSSPAGGSYNEQFF
abundance: -
j_gene: TRBJ2-1
d_gene: TRBD2
v_gene: TRBV7-9

CDR3nt: TGCGCCAGCAGCCAAGTGTGGGTACGCCCGACAAGAAATGAAAAACTGTTTTTT
CDR3aa: CASSQVWVRPTRNEKLFF
abundance: few
j_gene: TRBJ1-4
d_gene: -
v_gene: TRBV4-1

CDR3nt: TGTGCCAGCAGCCAAGATCCTCGGGCGGGCTATGGCTACACCTTC
CDR3aa: CASSQDPRAGYGYTF
abundance: -
j_gene: TRBJ1-2
d_gene: -
v_gene: TRBV4-2

CDR3nt: TGTGCCAGCACCTCTGGCGGGAGGTTCGTTGGGGAGCAGTACTTC
CDR3aa: CASTSGGRFVGEQYF
abundance: -
j_gene: TRBJ2-7
d_gene: TRBD2
v_gene: TRBV28

CDR3nt: TGTGCCAGTAGCGGTTCTAGCACAGATACGCAGTATTTT
CDR3aa: CASSGSSTDTQYF
abundance: -
j_gene: TRBJ2-3
d_gene: -
v_gene: TRBV6-1

CDR3nt: TGCGCCAGCAGCCACCTGGGAGGCGGCTCCTACGAGCAGTACTTC
CDR3aa: CASSHLGGGSYEQYF
abundance: -
j_gene: TRBJ2-7
d_gene: -
v_gene: TRBV4-1

CDR3nt: TGTGCCAGCAGCTTTGCGGGACTAGCGGGACGCACAGATACGCAGTATTTT
CDR3aa: CASSFAGLAGRTDTQYF
abundance: -
j_gene: TRBJ2-3
d_gene: TRBD2
v_gene: TRBV13

CDR3nt: TGTGCCAGTAGTTCCGCGGGACTAGCGGGAGGTTCTGGCAATGAGCAGTTCTTC
CDR3aa: CASSSAGLAGGSGNEQFF
abundance: -
j_gene: TRBJ2-1
d_gene: TRBD2
v_gene: TRBV19

CDR3nt: TGTGCCTGGAGTGTCGGGTATAGCGGGGAGCTGTTTTTT
CDR3aa: CAWSVGYSGELFF
abundance: few
j_gene: TRBJ2-2
d_gene: -
v_gene: TRBV30

CDR3nt: TGTGCCAGCACGATTCCGGGACTAGCGAGTTACGAGCAGTACTTC
CDR3aa: CASTIPGLASYEQYF
abundance: once
j_gene: TRBJ2-7
d_gene: TRBD2
v_gene: TRBV11-2

CDR3nt: TGTGCCAGCTCACCACCGGGAGGGGAGGAGCAGTACTTC
CDR3aa: CASSPPGGEEQYF
abundance: -
j_gene: TRBJ2-7
d_gene: TRBD2
v_gene: TRBV18

CDR3nt: TGTGCCAGCAGCTTGCCTAGCGGGAGGGCCACCCTGAGTGAGCAGTACTTC
CDR3aa: CASSLPSGRATLSEQYF
abundance: -
j_gene: TRBJ2-7
d_gene: TRBD2
v_gene: TRBV11-2

CDR3nt: TGTGCCAGCAGTCGTACAGGGACCCCCTACAATGAGCAGTTCTTC
CDR3aa: CASSRTGTPYNEQFF
abundance: -
j_gene: TRBJ2-1
d_gene: -
v_gene: TRBV2

CDR3nt: TGTGCCAGCAGTAGACAGGGGGGTACGAGTACTGAAGCTTTCTTT
CDR3aa: CASSRQGGTSTEAFF
abundance: -
j_gene: TRBJ1-1
d_gene: TRBD1
v_gene: TRBV9

CDR3nt: TGTGCCAGTAAAGTCGAGCGGGAACAAGAGACCCAGTACTTC
CDR3aa: CASKVEREQETQYF
abundance: -
j_gene: TRBJ2-5
d_gene: TRBD2
v_gene: TRBV19

CDR3nt: TGTGCCAGTACCTCTGGGGGCGCAGGAGCTAACGGCTACACCTTC
CDR3aa: CASTSGGAGANGYTF
abundance: -
j_gene: TRBJ1-2
d_gene: -
v_gene: TRBV19

CDR3nt: TGCGCCAGCAGCTCACTCGCCAGGTCCTACGAGCAGTACTTC
CDR3aa: CASSSLARSYEQYF
abundance: -
j_gene: TRBJ2-7
d_gene: -
v_gene: TRBV5-1

CDR3nt: TGTGCCAGCAGCTCTCCTAGCGGGAAGGACTACAATGAGCAGTTCTTC
CDR3aa: CASSSPSGKDYNEQFF
abundance: -
j_gene: TRBJ2-1
d_gene: TRBD2
v_gene: TRBV5-6

CDR3nt: TGTGCCAGCAGCCAAGATCAGGGGAACATTCAGTACTTC
CDR3aa: CASSQDQGNIQYF
abundance: -
j_gene: TRBJ2-4
d_gene: -
v_gene: TRBV4-2

CDR3nt: TGTGCCGCCGGGGGTGTTCCGCCCTACGAGCAGTACTTC
CDR3aa: CAAGGVPPYEQYF
abundance: -
j_gene: TRBJ2-7
d_gene: -
v_gene: TRBV28

CDR3nt: TGTGCCAGCAGCTTAACCGCGACAGGGGCTGGAAACACCATATATTTT
CDR3aa: CASSLTATGAGNTIYF
abundance: -
j_gene: TRBJ1-3
d_gene: TRBD1
v_gene: TRBV7-3

CDR3nt: TGTGCCAGCAGTGAAAAGGAGGCGGGAGGAGATACGCAGTATTTT
CDR3aa: CASSEKEAGGDTQYF
abundance: -
j_gene: TRBJ2-3
d_gene: TRBD2
v_gene: TRBV6-1

CDR3nt: TGTGCCTGGAGACTAGCGGGGACTTACAATGAGCAGTTCTTC
CDR3aa: CAWRLAGTYNEQFF
abundance: -
j_gene: TRBJ2-1
d_gene: TRBD2
v_gene: TRBV30

CDR3nt: TGTGCCAGCAGCACCGGGACAGGATATGGCTACACCTTC
CDR3aa: CASSTGTGYGYTF
abundance: -
j_gene: TRBJ1-2
d_gene: TRBD1
v_gene: TRBV7-3

CDR3nt: TGTGCCAGCTCACCGAGGACAGGGCGCACTGAAGCTTTCTTT
CDR3aa: CASSPRTGRTEAFF
abundance: -
j_gene: TRBJ1-1
d_gene: TRBD1
v_gene: TRBV18

CDR3nt: TGCAGCGTCGGGGATTCCGGGACAGGAAACAGTCAGTACTTC
CDR3aa: CSVGDSGTGNSQYF
abundance: few
j_gene: TRBJ2-4
d_gene: TRBD1
v_gene: TRBV29-1

CDR3nt: TGTGCCAGCAGCCAGGCCGGGACTGCGTCCTACGAGCAGTACTTC
CDR3aa: CASSQAGTASYEQYF
abundance: -
j_gene: TRBJ2-7
d_gene: -
v_gene: TRBV4-2

CDR3nt: TGTGCCAGCCAGGGTGTGAGCAATCAGCCCCAGCATTTT
CDR3aa: CASQGVSNQPQHF
abundance: few
j_gene: TRBJ1-5
d_gene: -
v_gene: TRBV2

CDR3nt: TGTGCCAGCAGGCCAAGGGGGCCTAATGAAAAACTGTTTTTT
CDR3aa: CASRPRGPNEKLFF
abundance: -
j_gene: TRBJ1-4
d_gene: TRBD1
v_gene: TRBV27

CDR3nt: TGTGCCAGTAGTGTCGGACTAGCGGGAGGGCTCGGCCGAACCGGGGAGCTGTTTTTT
CDR3aa: CASSVGLAGGLGRTGELFF
abundance: -
j_gene: TRBJ2-2
d_gene: TRBD2
v_gene: TRBV19

CDR3nt: TGCGCCAGCAGCACTACTAGCTCCACCGGGGAGCTGTTTTTT
CDR3aa: CASSTTSSTGELFF
abundance: -
j_gene: TRBJ2-2
d_gene: -
v_gene: TRBV5-1

CDR3nt: TGCGCCAGCAGCCTGGAGGGCAGGGGGCAGATTGATACGCAGTATTTT
CDR3aa: CASSLEGRGQIDTQYF
abundance: -
j_gene: TRBJ2-3
d_gene: TRBD1
v_gene: TRBV5-1

CDR3nt: TGCGCCAGCAGCAAGCGGGAGGGCCTCGATGAGCAGTTCTTC
CDR3aa: CASSKREGLDEQFF
abundance: -
j_gene: TRBJ2-1
d_gene: TRBD2
v_gene: TRBV5-1

CDR3nt: TGCGCCAGCAGCTTCCAGGGATACGAGCAGTACTTC
CDR3aa: CASSFQGYEQYF
abundance: -
j_gene: TRBJ2-7
d_gene: -
v_gene: TRBV5-1

CDR3nt: TGTGCCATCAGGGGGACTAGCGGACAAGAGACCCAGTACTTC
CDR3aa: CAIRGTSGQETQYF
abundance: -
j_gene: TRBJ2-5
d_gene: TRBD2
v_gene: TRBV10-3

CDR3nt: TGTGCCAGCAGCCCCTTCGGTCTGGAGACGAAGACCCAGTACTTC
CDR3aa: CASSPFGLETKTQYF
abundance: -
j_gene: TRBJ2-5
d_gene: -
v_gene: TRBV7-9

CDR3nt: TGTGCCAGCAGCGGAGGTGATAGCGAATACTACGAGCAGTACTTC
CDR3aa: CASSGGDSEYYEQYF
abundance: few
j_gene: TRBJ2-7
d_gene: -
v_gene: TRBV5-6

CDR3nt: TGTGCCAGCAGTGACTCTCGACTAGCGGGAGCGGAGACCCAGTACTTC
CDR3aa: CASSDSRLAGAETQYF
abundance: -
j_gene: TRBJ2-5
d_gene: TRBD2
v_gene: TRBV25-1

CDR3nt: TGTGCCTGGTCGCCGGGGAACTACGAGCAGTACTTC
CDR3aa: CAWSPGNYEQYF
abundance: -
j_gene: TRBJ2-7
d_gene: -
v_gene: TRBV30

CDR3nt: TGCGCCAGCAGTCGTGCCGGGACAGCGGACAGAAACACCATATATTTT
CDR3aa: CASSRAGTADRNTIYF
abundance: few
j_gene: TRBJ1-3
d_gene: TRBD1
v_gene: TRBV5-1

CDR3nt: TGTGCCAGCAGCTTAGATGGATCTAGCGGCAATGAGCAGTTCTTC
CDR3aa: CASSLDGSSGNEQFF
abundance: -
j_gene: TRBJ2-1
d_gene: TRBD2
v_gene: TRBV11-3

CDR3nt: TGTGCCAGCAGCTTAGGGCGGGGCAATTACGAGCAGTACTTC
CDR3aa: CASSLGRGNYEQYF
abundance: -
j_gene: TRBJ2-7
d_gene: -
v_gene: TRBV7-2